The present entry profiles one T cell receptor (beta chain) with its context. Its target is not known. This record belongs to a study of cytomegalovirus exposure and HLA in healthy donors. Study-wide background: Per a later analysis, the roughly 670 first-cohort and 120 validation repertoires shared one platform. Study findings and constraints: Reports indicated that the classifier achieved high specificity and sensitivity in diagnosing cytomegalovirus status.

The table came from immunoSEQ multiplex PCR; TCRdb's copy has only in-frame clones and leaves some out. The sample lists more than 250,000 clones, roughly 88% occurring once. The CDR3 length is 14 residues. Per germline, CDR1 MGHRA and CDR2 YSYEKL. V lost 2 bases, J lost 5 bases, and 5 bases stayed unmatched. The specimen was PBMCs. V gene TRBV4-1 combines with J gene TRBJ1-1, with 7 bases matching TRBD1. This clonotype originated in a woman aged 18-29 years in good health and CMV-seronegative. The CDR3, as DNA: TGCGCCAGCAGCCAACTGGAGGGGGCGACTGAAGCTTTCTTT. This gives the protein CASSQLEGATEAFF.